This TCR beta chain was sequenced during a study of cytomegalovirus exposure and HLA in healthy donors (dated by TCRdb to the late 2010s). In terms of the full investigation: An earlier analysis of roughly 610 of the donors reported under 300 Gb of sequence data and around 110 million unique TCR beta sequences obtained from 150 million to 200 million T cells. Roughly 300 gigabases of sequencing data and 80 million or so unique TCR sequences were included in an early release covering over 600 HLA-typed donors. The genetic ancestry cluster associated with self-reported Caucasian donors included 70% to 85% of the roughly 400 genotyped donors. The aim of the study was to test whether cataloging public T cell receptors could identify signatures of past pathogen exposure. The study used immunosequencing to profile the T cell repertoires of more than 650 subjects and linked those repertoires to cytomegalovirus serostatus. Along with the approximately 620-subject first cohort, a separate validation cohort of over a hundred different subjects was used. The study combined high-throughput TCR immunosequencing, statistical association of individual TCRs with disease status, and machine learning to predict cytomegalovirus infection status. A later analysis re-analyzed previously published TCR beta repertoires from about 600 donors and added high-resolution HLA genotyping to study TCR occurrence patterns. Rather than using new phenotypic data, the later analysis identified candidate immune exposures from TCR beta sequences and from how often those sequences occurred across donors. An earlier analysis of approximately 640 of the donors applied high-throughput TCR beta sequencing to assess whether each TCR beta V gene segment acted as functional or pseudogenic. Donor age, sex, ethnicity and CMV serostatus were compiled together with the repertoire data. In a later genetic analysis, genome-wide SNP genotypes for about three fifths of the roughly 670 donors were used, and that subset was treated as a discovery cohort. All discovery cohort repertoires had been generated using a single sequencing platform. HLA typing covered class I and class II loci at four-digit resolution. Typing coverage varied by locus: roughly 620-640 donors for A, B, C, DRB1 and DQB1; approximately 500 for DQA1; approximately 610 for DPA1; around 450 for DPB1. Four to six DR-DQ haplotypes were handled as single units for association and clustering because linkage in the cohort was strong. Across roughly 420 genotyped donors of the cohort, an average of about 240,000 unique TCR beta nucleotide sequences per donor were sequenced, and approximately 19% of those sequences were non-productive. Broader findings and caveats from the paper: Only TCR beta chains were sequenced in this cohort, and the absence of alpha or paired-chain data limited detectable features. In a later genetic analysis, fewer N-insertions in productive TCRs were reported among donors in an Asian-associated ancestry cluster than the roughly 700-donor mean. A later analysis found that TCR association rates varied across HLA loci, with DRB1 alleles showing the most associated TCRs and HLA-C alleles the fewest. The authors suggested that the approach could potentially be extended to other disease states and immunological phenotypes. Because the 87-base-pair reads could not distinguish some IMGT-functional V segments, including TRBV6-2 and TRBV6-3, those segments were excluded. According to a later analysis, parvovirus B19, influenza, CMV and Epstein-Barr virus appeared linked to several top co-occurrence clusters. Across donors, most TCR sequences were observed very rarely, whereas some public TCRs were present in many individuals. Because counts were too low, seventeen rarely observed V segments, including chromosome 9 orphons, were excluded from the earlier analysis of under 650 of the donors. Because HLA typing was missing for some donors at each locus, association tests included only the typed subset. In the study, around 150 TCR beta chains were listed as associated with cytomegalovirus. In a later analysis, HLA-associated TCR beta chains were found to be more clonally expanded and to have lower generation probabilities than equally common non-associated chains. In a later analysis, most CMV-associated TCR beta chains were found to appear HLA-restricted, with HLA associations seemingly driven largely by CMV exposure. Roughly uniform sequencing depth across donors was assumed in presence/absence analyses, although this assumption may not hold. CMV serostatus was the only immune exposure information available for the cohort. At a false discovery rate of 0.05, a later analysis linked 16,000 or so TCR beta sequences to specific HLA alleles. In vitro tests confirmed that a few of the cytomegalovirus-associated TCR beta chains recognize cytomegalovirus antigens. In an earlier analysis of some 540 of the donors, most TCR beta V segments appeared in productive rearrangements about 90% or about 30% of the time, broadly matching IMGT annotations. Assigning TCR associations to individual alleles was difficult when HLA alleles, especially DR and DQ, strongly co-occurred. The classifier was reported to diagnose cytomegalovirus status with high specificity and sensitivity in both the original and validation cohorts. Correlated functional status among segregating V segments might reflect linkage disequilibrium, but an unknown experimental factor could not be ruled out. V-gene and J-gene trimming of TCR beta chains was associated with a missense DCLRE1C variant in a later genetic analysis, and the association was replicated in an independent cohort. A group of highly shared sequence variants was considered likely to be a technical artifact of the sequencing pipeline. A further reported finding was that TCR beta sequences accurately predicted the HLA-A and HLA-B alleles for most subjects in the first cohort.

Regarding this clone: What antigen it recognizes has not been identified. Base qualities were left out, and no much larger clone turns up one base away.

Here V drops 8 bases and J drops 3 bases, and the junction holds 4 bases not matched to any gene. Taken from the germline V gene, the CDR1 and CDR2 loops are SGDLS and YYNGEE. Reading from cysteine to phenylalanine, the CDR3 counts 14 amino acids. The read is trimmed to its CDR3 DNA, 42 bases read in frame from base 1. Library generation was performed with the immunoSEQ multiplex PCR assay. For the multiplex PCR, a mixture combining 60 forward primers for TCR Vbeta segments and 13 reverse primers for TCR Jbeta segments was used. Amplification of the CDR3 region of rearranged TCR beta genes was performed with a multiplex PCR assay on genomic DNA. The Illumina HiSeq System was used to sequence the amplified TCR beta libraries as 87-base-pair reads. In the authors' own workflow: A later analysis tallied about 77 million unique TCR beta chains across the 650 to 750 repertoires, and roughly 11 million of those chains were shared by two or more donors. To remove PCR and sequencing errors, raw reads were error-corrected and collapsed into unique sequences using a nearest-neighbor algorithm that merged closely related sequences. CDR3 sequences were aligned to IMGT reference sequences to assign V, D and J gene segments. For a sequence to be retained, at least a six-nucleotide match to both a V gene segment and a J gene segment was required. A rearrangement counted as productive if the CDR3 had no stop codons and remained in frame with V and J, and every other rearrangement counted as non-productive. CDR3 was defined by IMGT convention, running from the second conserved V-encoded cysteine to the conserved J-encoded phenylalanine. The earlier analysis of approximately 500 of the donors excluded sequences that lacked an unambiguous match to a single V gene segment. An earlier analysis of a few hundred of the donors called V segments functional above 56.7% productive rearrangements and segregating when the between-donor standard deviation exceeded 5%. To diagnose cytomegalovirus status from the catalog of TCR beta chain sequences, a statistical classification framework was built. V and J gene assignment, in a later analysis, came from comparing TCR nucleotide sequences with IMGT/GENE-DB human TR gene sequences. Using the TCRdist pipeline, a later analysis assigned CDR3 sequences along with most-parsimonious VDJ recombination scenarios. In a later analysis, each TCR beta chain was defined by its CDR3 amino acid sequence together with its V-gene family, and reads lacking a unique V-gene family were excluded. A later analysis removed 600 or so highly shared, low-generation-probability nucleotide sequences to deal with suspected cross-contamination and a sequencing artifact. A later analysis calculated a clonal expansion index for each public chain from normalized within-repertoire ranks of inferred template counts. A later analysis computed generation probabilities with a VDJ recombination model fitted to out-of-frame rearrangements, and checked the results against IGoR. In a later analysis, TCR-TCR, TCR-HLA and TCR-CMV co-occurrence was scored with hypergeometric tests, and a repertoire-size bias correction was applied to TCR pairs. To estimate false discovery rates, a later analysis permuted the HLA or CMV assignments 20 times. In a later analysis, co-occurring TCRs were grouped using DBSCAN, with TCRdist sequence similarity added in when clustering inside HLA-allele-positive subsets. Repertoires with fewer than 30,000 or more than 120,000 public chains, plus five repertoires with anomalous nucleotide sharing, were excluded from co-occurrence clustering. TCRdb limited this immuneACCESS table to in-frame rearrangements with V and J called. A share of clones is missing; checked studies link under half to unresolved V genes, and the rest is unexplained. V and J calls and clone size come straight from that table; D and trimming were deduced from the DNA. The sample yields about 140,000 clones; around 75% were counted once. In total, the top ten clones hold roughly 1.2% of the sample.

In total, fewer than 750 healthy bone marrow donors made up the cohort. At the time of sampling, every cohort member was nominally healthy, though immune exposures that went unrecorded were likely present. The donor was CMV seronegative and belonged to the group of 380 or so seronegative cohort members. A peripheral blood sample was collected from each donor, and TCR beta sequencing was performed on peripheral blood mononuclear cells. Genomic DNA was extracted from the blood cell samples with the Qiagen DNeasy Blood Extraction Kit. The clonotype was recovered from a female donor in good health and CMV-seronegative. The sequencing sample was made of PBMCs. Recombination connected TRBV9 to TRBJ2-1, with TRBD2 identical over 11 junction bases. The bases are TGTGCCAGTGGGACTAGCGGAGTCTACAATGAGCAGTTCTTC. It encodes CASGTSGVYNEQFF.